The entry that follows covers one T cell receptor (beta chain) sequence. What it binds is not known. This PCR relied on a set of 60 Vbeta primers and 13 Jbeta primers. Repertoires were generated with immunoSEQ multiplex PCR, while TCRdb's copy carries only in-frame clones and drops some. Here the sample spans about 130,000 clones, approximately 85% being singletons. This sample stems from a study of cytomegalovirus exposure and HLA in healthy donors. General study findings and limits: Data from an earlier analysis indicated that most TCR beta V segments were productive either about 87% or about 30% of the time. Across all donors, roughly uniform sequencing depth was an assumption of the presence/absence analyses. Highly shared variants forming one cluster were likely a sequencing artifact.

With 0 bases removed from V and 3 bases from J, the gap between germline ends came to 12 bases. The CDR3 loop spans 15 amino acids. Germline V gene lookup returns CDR1 SGHDN and CDR2 FVKESK. The sequence was obtained from a boy younger than 18 in good health and CMV-seronegative. The sample comprised PBMCs. This chain joins TRBV14 and TRBJ2-7; D is possibly TRBD1 (5 bases). CDR3 residues: CASSQDQGVLYEQYF. CDR3 nucleotide sequence: TGTGCCAGCAGCCAAGACCAGGGTGTCCTCTACGAGCAGTACTTC.